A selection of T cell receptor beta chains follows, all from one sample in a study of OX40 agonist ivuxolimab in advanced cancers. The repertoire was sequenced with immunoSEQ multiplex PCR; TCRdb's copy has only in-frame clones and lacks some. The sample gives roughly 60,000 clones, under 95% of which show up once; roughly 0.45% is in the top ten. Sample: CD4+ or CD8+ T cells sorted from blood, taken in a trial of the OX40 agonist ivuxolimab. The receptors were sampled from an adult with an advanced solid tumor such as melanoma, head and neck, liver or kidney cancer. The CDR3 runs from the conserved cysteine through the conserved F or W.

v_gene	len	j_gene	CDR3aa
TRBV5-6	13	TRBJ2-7	CASQTGTAYEQYF
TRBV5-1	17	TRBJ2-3	CASSLWGPAGGADTQYF
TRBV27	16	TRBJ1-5	CASSLWGQGASQPQHF
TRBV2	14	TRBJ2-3	CASYREVGTDTQYF
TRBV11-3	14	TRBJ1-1	CASSLDPGNTEAFF
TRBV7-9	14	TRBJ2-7	CASSTTSGSYEQYF
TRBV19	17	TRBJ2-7	CASSIAQTGGKSYEQYF
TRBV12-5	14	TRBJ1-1	CASGLTTGGTEAFF
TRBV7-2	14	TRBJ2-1	CASSLTSGSTEQFF
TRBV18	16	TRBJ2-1	CASSPPLGGAEGEQFF
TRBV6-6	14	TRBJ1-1	CASTRRGRETEAFF
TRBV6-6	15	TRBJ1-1	CASSVRLRANTEAFF
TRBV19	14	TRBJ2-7	CASSIPLAGGEQYF
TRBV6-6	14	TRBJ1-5	CASRRGAREQPQHF
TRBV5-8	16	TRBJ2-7	CASSPGTSGRRYEQYF
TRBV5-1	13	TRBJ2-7	CASSLDPSYEQYF
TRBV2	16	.	CASSEVLVGGSYEQYF
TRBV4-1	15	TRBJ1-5	CASSSGQGAVQPQHF
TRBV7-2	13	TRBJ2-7	CASSLGGLGEQYF
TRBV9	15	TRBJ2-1	CASREAGTDYNEQFF
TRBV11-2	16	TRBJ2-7	CASSLDLWDRGYEQYF
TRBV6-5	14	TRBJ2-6	CASRRSSGANVLTF
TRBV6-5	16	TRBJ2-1	CASSYSAGGYYNEQFF
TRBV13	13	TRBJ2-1	CASRPITYNEQFF
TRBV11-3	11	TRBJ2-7	CASSLLSEQYF
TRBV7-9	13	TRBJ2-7	CASSPGRYYEQYF
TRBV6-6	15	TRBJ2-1	CASSLTDASYNEQFF
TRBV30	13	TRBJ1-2	CAWSKDSGIGYTF
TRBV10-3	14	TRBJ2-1	CAISGPGVNNEQFF
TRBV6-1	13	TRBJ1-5	CASSRQGVQPQHF
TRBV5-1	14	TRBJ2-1	CASSFTSDVNEQFF
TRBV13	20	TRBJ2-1	CASSLVGLAGGTSSYNEQFF
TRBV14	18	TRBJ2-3	CASSQEAIAGASTDTQYF
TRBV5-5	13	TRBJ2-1	CASSPGGPNEQFF
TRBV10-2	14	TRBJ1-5	CASSEAEGNQPQHF
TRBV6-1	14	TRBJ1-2	CASSVEGPSYGYTF
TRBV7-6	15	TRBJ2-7	CASSSPGQGSYEQYF
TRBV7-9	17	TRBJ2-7	CASSPRGTSGRAYEQYF
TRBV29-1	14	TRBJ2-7	CSALSQRDSYEQYF
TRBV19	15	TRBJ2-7	CASSARRGETYEQYF
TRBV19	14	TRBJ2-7	CASSPREGSYEQYF
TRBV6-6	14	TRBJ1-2	CASSSPQGVYGYTF
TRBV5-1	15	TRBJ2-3	CASSLNGRAVDTQYF
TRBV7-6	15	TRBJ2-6	CASSLGQSGANVLTF
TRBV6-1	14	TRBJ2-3	CASTRSGITDTQYF
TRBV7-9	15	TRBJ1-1	CASSSPQGVNTEAFF
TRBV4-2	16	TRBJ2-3	CASSQLGQEGIDTQYF
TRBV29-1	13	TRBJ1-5	CSVGTEINQPQHF
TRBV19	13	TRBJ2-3	CASKQGNTDTQYF
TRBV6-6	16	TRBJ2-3	CASSYGNRGPSYTQYF